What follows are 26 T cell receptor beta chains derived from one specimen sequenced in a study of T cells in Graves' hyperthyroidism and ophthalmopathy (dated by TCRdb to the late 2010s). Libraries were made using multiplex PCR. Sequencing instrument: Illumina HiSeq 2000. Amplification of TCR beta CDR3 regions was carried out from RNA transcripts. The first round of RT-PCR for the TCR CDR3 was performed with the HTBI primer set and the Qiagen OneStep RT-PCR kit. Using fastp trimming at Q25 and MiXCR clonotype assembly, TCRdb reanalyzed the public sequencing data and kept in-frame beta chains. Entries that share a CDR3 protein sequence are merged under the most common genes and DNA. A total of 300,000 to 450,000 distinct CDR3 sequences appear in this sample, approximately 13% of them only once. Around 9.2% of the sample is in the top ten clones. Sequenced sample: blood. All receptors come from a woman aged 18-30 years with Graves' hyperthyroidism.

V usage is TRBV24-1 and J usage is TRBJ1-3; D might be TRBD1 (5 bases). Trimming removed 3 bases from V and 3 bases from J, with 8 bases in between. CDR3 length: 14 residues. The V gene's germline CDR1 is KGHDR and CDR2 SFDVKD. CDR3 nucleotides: TGTGCCACCAGTGATGCAGGGCGTGGAAACACCATATATTTT. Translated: CATSDAGRGNTIYF.

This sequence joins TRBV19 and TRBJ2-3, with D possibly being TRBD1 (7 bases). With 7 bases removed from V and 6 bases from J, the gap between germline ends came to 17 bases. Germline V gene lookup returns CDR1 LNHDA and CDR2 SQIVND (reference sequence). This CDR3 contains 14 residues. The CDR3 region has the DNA TGTGCCAGTAAGGGACAGCGGGTATCGGATACGCAGTATTTT. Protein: CASKGQRVSDTQYF.

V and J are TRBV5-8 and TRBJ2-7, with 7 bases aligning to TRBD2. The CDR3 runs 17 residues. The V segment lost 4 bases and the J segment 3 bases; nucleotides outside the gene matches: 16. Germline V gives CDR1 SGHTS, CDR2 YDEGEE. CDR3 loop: CASSRLTDPGRLYEQYF. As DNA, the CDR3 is TGTGCCAGCAGCCGCCTAACGGACCCCGGGAGGCTCTACGAGCAGTACTTC.

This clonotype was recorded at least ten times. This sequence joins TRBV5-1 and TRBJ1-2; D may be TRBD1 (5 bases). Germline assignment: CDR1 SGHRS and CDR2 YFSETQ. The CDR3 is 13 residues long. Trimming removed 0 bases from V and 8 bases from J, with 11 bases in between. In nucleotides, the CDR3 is TGCGCCAGCAGCTTGGAAAGGGGATACGGCTACACCTTC. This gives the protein CASSLERGYGYTF.

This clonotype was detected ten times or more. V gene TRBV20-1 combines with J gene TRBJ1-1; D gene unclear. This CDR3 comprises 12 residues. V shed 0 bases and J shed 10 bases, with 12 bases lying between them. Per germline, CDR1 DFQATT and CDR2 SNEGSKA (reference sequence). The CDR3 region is CSAREVGRRAFF. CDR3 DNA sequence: TGCAGTGCTAGAGAAGTCGGTCGGAGAGCTTTCTTT.

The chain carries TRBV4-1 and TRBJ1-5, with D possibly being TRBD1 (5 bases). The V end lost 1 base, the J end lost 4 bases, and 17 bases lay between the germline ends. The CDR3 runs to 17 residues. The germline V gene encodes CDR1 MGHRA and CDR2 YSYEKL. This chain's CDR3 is CASSQVDEGIGNQPQHF. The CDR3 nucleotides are TGCGCCAGCAGCCAAGTTGATGAGGGGATCGGGAATCAGCCCCAGCATTTT.

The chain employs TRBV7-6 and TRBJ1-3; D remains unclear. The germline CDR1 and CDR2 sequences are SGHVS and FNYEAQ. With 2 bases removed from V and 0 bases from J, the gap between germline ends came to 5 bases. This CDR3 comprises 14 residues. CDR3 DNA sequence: TGTGCCAGCAGCTTACGGACCTCTGGAAACACCATATATTTT. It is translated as CASSLRTSGNTIYF.

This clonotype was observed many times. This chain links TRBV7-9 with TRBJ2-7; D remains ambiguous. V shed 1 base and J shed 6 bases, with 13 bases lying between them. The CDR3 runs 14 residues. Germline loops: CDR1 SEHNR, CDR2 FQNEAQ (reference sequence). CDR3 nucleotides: TGTGCCAGCAGCTTAGTAAAGGGCCCCGGCGAGCAGTACTTC. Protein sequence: CASSLVKGPGEQYF.

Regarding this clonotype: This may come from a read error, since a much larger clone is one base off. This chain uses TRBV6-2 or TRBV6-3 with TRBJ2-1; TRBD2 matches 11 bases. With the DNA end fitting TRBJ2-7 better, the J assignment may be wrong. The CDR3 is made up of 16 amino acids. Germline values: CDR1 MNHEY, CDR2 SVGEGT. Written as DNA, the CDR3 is TGTGCCAGCACCGACCCCGGACTAGCGGGTTACAATGAGCAGTACTTC. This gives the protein CASTDPGLAGYNEQYF.

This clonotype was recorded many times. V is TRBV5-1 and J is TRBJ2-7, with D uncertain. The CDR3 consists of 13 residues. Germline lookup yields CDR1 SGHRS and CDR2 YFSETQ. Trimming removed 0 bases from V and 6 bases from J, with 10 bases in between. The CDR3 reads CASSLDGVTEQYF. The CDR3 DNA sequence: TGCGCCAGCAGCTTGGATGGAGTCACCGAGCAGTACTTC. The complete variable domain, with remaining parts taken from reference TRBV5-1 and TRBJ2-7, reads KAGVTQTPRYLIKTRGQQVTLSCSPISGHRSVSWYQQTPGQGLQFLFEYFSETQRNKGNFPGRFSGRQFSNSRSEMNVSTLELGDSALYLCASSLDGVTEQYFGPGTRLTVT.

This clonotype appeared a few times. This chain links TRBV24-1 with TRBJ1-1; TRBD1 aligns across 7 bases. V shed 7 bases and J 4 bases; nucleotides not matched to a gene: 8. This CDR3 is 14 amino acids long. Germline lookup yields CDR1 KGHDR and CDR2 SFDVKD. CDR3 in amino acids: CATRGTVGSTEAFF. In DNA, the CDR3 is TGTGCCACCAGGGGGACAGTGGGGAGCACTGAAGCTTTCTTT.

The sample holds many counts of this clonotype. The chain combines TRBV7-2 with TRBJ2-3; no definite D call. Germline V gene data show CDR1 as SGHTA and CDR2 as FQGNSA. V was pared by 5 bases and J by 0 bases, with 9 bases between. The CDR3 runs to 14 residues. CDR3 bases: TGTGCCAGCAGCCCAGGATCTAGCACAGATACGCAGTATTTT. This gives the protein CASSPGSSTDTQYF.

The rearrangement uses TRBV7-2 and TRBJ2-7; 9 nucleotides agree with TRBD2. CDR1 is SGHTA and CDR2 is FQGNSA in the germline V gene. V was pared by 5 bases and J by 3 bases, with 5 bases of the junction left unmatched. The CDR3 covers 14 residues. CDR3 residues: CASSAQTSGYEQYF. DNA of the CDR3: TGTGCCAGCAGCGCGCAGACTAGCGGCTACGAGCAGTACTTC.

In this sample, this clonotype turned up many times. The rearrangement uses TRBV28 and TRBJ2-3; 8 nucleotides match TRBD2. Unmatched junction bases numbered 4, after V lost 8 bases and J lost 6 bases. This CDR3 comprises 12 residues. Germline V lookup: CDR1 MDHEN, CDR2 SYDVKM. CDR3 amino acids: CASRGGRDTQYF. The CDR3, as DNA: TGTGCCAGCCGGGGGGGGAGGGATACGCAGTATTTT.

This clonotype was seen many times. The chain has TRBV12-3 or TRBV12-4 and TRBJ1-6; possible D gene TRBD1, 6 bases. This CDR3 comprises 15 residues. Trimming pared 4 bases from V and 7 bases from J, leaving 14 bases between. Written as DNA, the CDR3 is TGTGCCAGCAGTTCCTACAGGGTGGGCAATTCACCCCTCCACTTT. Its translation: CASSSYRVGNSPLHF.

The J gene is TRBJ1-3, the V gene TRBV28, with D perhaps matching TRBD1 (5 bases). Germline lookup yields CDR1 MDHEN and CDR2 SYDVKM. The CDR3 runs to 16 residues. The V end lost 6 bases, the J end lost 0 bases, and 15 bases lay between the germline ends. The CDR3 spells CASSLPWGSSGNTIYF. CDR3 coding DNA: TGTGCCAGCAGCCTCCCCTGGGGGAGCTCTGGAAACACCATATATTTT.

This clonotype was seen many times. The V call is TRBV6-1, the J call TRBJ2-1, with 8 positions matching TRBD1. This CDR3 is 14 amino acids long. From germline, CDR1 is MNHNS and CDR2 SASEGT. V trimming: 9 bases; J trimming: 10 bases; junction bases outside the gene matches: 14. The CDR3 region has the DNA TGTGCCAGTCAGCCGGGACAGGACTTTCGAGAGCAGTTCTTC. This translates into CASQPGQDFREQFF.

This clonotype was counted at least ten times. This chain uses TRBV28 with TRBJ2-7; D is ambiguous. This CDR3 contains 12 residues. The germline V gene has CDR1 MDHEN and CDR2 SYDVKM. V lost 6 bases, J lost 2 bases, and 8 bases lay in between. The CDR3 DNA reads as TGTGCCAGCAGCGGGCAGACCTACGAGCAGTACTTC. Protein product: CASSGQTYEQYF.

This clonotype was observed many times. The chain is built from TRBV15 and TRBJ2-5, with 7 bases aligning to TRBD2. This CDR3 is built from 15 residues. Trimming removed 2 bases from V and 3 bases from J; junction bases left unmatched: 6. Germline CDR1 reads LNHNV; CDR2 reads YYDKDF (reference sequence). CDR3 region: CATSRSPTSKETQYF. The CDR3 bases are TGTGCCACCAGCAGATCACCGACTAGCAAAGAGACCCAGTACTTC. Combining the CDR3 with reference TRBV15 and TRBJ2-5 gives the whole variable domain DAMVIQNPRYQVTQFGKPVTLSCSQTLNHNVMYWYQQKSSQAPKLLFHYYDKDFNNEADTPDNFQSRRPNTSFCFLDIRSPGLGDTAMYLCATSRSPTSKETQYFGPGTRLLVL.

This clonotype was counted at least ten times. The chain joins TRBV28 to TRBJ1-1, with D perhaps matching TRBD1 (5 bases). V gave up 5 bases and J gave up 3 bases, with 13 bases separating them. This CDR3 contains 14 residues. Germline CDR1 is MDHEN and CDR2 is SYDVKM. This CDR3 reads CASSPGGRHTEAFF. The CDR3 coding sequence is TGTGCCAGCAGTCCGGGGGGACGGCACACTGAAGCTTTCTTT.

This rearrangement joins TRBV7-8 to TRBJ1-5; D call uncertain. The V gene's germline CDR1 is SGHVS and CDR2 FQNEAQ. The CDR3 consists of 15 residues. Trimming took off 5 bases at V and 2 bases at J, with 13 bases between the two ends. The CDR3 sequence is CASSLAGSGNQPQHF. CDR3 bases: TGTGCCAGCAGCCTGGCGGGGTCGGGCAATCAGCCCCAGCATTTT.

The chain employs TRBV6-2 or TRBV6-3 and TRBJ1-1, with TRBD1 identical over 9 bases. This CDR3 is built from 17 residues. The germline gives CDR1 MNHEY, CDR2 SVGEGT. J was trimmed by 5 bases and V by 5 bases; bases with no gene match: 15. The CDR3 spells CASSLTITGTGRTEAFF. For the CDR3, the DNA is TGTGCCAGCAGTCTAACTATAACCGGGACAGGGAGAACTGAAGCTTTCTTT.

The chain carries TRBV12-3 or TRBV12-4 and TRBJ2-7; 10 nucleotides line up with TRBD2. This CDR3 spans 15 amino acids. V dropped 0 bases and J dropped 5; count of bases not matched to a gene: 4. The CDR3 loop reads CASSLAASGRNEQYF. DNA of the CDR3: TGTGCCAGCAGTTTAGCGGCTAGCGGGAGAAACGAGCAGTACTTC.

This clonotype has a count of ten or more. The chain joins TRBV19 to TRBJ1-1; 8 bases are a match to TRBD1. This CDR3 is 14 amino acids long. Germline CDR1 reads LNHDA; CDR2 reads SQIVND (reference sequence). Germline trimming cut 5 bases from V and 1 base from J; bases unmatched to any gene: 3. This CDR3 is CASSRTGTNTEAFF. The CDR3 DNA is TGTGCCAGTAGTCGGACAGGGACGAACACTGAAGCTTTCTTT.

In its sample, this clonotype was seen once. CDR3 protein: CASSSTMGSDTQYF. The CDR3 DNA reads as TGTGCCAGCAGCTCGACTATGGGCTCAGATACGCAGTATTTT. This chain joins TRBV5-4 and TRBJ2-3; D is possibly TRBD2 (5 bases). CDR1 SGHNT and CDR2 YYREEE come from the germline V gene (reference sequence). The ends were cut back, 3 bases at V and 4 bases at J, with 12 bases in the middle. CDR3 size: 14 residues.

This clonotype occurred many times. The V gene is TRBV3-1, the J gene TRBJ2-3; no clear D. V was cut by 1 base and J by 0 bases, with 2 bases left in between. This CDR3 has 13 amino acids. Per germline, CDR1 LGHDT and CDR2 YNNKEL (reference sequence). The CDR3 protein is CASSQVSTDTQYF. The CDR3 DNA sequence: TGTGCCAGCAGCCAAGTCAGCACAGATACGCAGTATTTT.